This T cell receptor beta chain derives from a study of CD8+ T cells in alopecia areata. CDR3 length: 14 residues. CDR1 is SGHRS, CDR2 YFSETQ, per germline. Deletions cut 3 bases from V and 1 base from J, with 10 bases between. cDNA serving as the sequencing template came from extracted, reverse transcribed RNA. Profiling relied on immunoSEQ multiplex PCR, and the TCRdb table lists in-frame clones only, not all of them. The repertoire holds around 140,000 clones, with 40% to 65% as singletons. The receptor was derived from a human donor with alopecia areata. The specimen was CD4+ T cells sorted from blood, collected at week 0. This chain joins TRBV5-1 and TRBJ1-1; TRBD1 is a possible D gene (5 bases). This CDR3 reads CASSWGTANTEAFF. CDR3 bases: TGCGCCAGCAGCTGGGGGACGGCGAACACTGAAGCTTTCTTT.